Listed below are T cell receptor beta chains from one sample, sequenced in a study of tumor and adjacent non-tumor tissue in lung cancer. MiXCR, run by TCRdb on the multiplex PCR reads, gives a single entry per CDR3 protein. The sample has fewer than 75,000 distinct CDR3 sequences; 75% to 85% are singletons. The sequencing input was distant non-tumor lung tissue. The receptors come from a man aged 60 to 69 with non-small cell lung cancer. Each CDR3 is given with its conserved first and last residue.

J gene | V gene | CDR3 protein
TRBJ1-2 | TRBV6-5 | CASCRHGGNNYGYTF
TRBJ2-7 | TRBV6-2/TRBV6-3 | CASRHSRETYEQYF
TRBJ2-1 | TRBV12-5 | CASGSRTSGYNEQSF
TRBJ2-3 | TRBV6-1 | CASTPSTDTQYF
TRBJ2-5 | TRBV4-1 | CASSQEDERSRGETQYF
TRBJ1-4 | TRBV29-1 | CSVGTGGTIEKLFF
TRBJ2-5 | TRBV29-1 | CSVSRGGETQYF
TRBJ2-1 | TRBV6-4 | CASNELGPGEQFF
TRBJ2-5 | TRBV4-1 | CASSQGGAGSQETQYF
TRBJ2-5 | TRBV6-5 | CASSYGNGETHYF
TRBJ2-2 | TRBV10-3 | CAISDFTGANTGELFF
TRBJ2-7 | TRBV6-5 | CASSCEWNSYEQYF
TRBJ1-1 | TRBV6-5 | CANSTAQGRTGAFF
TRBJ2-2 | TRBV28 | CASSSGTGSNTGELFF
TRBJ2-3 | TRBV6-6 | CASTPGGPMDTQYF
TRBJ2-3 | TRBV11-2 | CASSLMAGGPIDTQYF